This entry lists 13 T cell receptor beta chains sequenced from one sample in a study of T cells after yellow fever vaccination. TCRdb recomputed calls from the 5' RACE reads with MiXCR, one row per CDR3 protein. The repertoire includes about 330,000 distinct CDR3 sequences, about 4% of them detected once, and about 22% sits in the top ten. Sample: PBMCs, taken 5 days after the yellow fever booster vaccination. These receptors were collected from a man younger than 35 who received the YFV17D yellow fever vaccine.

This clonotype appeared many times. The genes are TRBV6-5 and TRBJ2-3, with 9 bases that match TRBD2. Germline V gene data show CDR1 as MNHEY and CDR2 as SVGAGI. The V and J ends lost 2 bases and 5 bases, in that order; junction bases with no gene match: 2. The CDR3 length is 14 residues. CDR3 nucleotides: TGTGCCAGCAGTTACCGAGCGGGAGGAGATACGCAGTATTTT. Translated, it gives CASSYRAGGDTQYF.

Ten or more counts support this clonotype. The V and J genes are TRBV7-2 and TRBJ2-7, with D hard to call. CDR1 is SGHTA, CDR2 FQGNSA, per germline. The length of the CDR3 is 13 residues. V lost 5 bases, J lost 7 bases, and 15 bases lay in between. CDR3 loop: CASSVRVSQEQYV. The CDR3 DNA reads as TGTGCCAGCAGCGTTAGGGTGTCACAAGAGCAGTACGTC.

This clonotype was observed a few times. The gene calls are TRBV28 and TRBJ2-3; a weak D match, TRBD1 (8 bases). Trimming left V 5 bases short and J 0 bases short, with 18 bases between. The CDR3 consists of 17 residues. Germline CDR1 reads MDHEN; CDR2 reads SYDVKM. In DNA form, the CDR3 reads TGTGCCAGCAGTCCCACAGGGGGGGCGCCTAGCACAGATACGCAGTATTTT. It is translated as CASSPTGGAPSTDTQYF.

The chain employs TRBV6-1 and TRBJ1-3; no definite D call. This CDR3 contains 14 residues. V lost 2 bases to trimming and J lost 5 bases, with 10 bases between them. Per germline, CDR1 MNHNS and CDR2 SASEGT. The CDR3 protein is CASSESIERNTIYF. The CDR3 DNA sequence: TGTGCCAGCAGTGAATCGATCGAGAGAAACACCATATATTTT.

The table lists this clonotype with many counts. CDR3 sequence reads: CASSPGQGGTDTQYF. The CDR3 DNA is TGTGCCAGCAGTCCCGGACAGGGCGGGACAGATACGCAGTATTTT. This chain joins TRBV12-3 or TRBV12-4 and TRBJ2-3; 8 bases align to TRBD1. The CDR3 contains 15 residues. Trimming at V came to 5 bases and at J to 3 bases, leaving 7 bases not matched to a gene.

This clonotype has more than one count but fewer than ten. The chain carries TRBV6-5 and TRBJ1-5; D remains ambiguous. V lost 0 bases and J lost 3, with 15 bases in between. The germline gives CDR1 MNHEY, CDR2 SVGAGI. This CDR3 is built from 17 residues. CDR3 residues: CASSYSIPVRSNQPQHF. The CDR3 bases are TGTGCCAGCAGTTACTCGATTCCGGTTCGATCCAATCAGCCCCAGCATTTT.

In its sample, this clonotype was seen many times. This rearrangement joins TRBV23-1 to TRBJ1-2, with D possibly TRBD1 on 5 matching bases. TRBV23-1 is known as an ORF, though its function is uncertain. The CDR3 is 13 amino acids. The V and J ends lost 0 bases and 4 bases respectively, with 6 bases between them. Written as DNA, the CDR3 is TGCGCCAGCAGTCAATCGGGGGGCTATGGCTACACCTTC. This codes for CASSQSGGYGYTF.

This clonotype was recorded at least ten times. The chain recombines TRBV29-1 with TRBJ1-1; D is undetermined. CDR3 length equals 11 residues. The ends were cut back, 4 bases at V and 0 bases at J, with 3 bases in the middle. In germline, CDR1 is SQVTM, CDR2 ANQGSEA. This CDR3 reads CSVGMNTEAFF. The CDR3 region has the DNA TGCAGCGTTGGTATGAACACTGAAGCTTTCTTT.

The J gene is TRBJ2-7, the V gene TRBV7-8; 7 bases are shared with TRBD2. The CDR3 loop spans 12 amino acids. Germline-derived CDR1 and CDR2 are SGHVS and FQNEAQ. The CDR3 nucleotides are TGTGCCAGCAGCCTAGCGGCAAACGAGCAGTACGTC. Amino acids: CASSLAANEQYV.

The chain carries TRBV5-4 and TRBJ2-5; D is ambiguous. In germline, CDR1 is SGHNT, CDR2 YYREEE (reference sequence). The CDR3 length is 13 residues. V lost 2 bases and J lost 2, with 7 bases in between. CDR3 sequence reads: CASSFPDQETQYF. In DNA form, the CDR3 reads TGTGCCAGCAGCTTCCCGGATCAAGAGACCCAGTACTTC.

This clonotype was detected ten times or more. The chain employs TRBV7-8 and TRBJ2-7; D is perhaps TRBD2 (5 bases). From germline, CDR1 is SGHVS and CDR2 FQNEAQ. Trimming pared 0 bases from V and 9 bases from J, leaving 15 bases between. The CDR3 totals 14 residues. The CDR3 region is CASSLADGVGRQYV. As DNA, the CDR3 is TGTGCCAGCAGCTTAGCGGACGGGGTAGGGAGGCAGTACGTC.

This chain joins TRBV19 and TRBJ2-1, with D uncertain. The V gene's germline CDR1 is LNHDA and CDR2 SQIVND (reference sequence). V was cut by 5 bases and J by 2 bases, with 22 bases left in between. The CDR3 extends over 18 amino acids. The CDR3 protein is CASSGVRVQSAAYNEQFF. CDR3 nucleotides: TGTGCCAGTAGTGGGGTACGGGTGCAGTCGGCAGCCTACAATGAGCAGTTCTTC.

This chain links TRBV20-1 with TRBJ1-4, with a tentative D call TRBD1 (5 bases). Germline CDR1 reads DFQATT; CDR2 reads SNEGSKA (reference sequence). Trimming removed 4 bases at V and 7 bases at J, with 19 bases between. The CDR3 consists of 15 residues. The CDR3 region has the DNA TGCAGTGCTACCCTGGGGCGCGGTCTTGCTGAAAAACTGTTTTTT. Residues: CSATLGRGLAEKLFF.